This entry lists 24 T cell receptor beta chains sequenced from one sample in a study of blood T cell repertoires in COVID-19. Sequencing was performed with immunoSEQ multiplex PCR; in TCRdb, only in-frame clones are kept and a portion is missing. This table has 150,000 to 200,000 clones, roughly 90% appearing once. Sequencing was performed on PBMCs or T cells enriched from blood (not recorded which). The source is a human donor with acute COVID-19. The donor label of this sample is uncertain.

This rearrangement joins TRBV27 to TRBJ1-6, with TRBD1 as a possible D gene (6 bases). The CDR3 has 15 residues. V was clipped by 8 bases and J by 2 bases, with 13 bases between them. Germline V gene data show CDR1 as MNHEY and CDR2 as SMNVEV (reference sequence). CDR3 DNA: TGTGCCAGCCGAGGGAGGGGGACCTATAATTCACCCCTCCACTTT. Residues: CASRGRGTYNSPLHF.

The chain employs TRBV5-1 and TRBJ2-1; TRBD1 agrees at 9 bases. V was clipped by 5 bases and J by 5 bases; unmatched bases: 11. The CDR3 length is 16 residues. Germline-derived CDR1 and CDR2 are SGHRS and YFSETQ. CDR3 DNA: TGCGCCAGCAGGAGCACAGCTACAGGGGGCAACAATGAGCAGTTCTTC. As protein: CASRSTATGGNNEQFF. Combining the CDR3 with reference TRBV5-1 and TRBJ2-1 gives the whole variable domain KAGVTQTPRYLIKTRGQQVTLSCSPISGHRSVSWYQQTPGQGLQFLFEYFSETQRNKGNFPGRFSGRQFSNSRSEMNVSTLELGDSALYLCASRSTATGGNNEQFFGPGTRLTVL.

In its sample, this clone was seen a few times. The chain links TRBV5-1 to TRBJ2-7; tentative D call: TRBD1 (6 bases). Germline CDR1 SGHRS, CDR2 YFSETQ. Trimming removed 3 bases at V and 2 bases at J, with 9 bases between. The CDR3 has 13 residues. The CDR3 nucleotides read TGCGCCAGCAGCTGGACAGCAGCCTACGAGCAGTACTTC. It translates to CASSWTAAYEQYF.

The rearrangement uses TRBV15 and TRBJ1-2; 12 bases line up with TRBD1. CDR3 length equals 17 residues. In germline, CDR1 is LNHNV, CDR2 YYDKDF (reference sequence). V was clipped by 9 bases and J by 7 bases; unmatched bases: 18. In nucleotides, the CDR3 is TGTGCCACTCATTCAGGTCCACCGGGACAGGGGGCGGGTGGCTACACCTTC. It codes for CATHSGPPGQGAGGYTF.

The gene calls are TRBV24-1 and TRBJ1-1; tentative D call: TRBD1 (5 bases). Trimming removed 5 bases from V and 5 bases from J, with 5 bases in between. There are 11 residues in the CDR3. Per the germline V gene, CDR1 is KGHDR and CDR2 is SFDVKD. The CDR3 DNA reads as TGTGCCACCAGTGCAGGGACTGAAGCTTTCTTT. It translates to CATSAGTEAFF.

The V and J genes are TRBV6-5 and TRBJ2-3; no clear D gene. Trimming cost V 6 bases and J 4 bases, with 14 bases left between them. Germline loops: CDR1 MNHEY, CDR2 SVGAGI. The CDR3 spans 14 residues. Written as DNA, the CDR3 is TGTGCCAGCAGCCAACTTAGCTTGCCAGATACGCAGTATTTT. Its translation is CASSQLSLPDTQYF.

The V and J genes are TRBV6-5 and TRBJ1-2; maybe TRBD1 (5 bases). This CDR3 is 13 amino acids long. In germline, CDR1 is MNHEY, CDR2 SVGAGI. Trimming took off 7 bases at V and 6 bases at J, with 15 bases between the two ends. CDR3 nucleotide sequence: TGTGCCAGCACCCTTAGGGGCAGGGATGGCTACACCTTC. This gives the protein CASTLRGRDGYTF.

This rearrangement joins TRBV18 to TRBJ1-1; the D gene is possibly TRBD1 (5 bases). Per the germline V gene, CDR1 is KGHSH and CDR2 is LQKENI. Trimming took 1 base from V and 0 from J, leaving 12 bases between them. The CDR3 is 16 amino acids. The CDR3 spells CASSPQQQEMNTEAFF. The CDR3 DNA is TGTGCCAGCTCACCACAACAACAGGAGATGAACACTGAAGCTTTCTTT.

This clone occurred once. The genes are TRBV30 and TRBJ2-1, with TRBD1 as a possible D gene (6 bases). The CDR3 covers 13 residues. V gave up 6 bases and J gave up 2 bases, with 11 bases separating them. Per germline, CDR1 GTSNPN and CDR2 SVGIG (reference sequence). CDR3: CACNRDTYNEQFF. The CDR3 coding sequence is TGTGCCTGCAACAGGGATACCTACAATGAGCAGTTCTTC.

This clone was counted once. J is TRBJ1-1 and V is TRBV18; no clear D gene. The germline V and J ends were trimmed by 5 bases and 7 bases, with 14 bases remaining between them. Germline-derived CDR1 and CDR2 are KGHSH and LQKENI. The CDR3 contains 13 residues. The CDR3 here is CASSLWGGIEAFF. CDR3 DNA sequence: TGTGCCAGCTCATTATGGGGAGGAATTGAAGCTTTCTTT.

This chain joins TRBV30 and TRBJ2-3; TRBD2 agrees at 13 bases. CDR1 and CDR2 from the germline V gene are GTSNPN and SVGIG (reference sequence). This CDR3 has 17 amino acids. With 3 bases clipped from V and 0 bases from J, the junction kept 6 bases outside the gene matches. The chain's CDR3 is CAWSGLAGAGSTDTQYF. Here the CDR3 DNA reads TGTGCCTGGAGCGGACTAGCGGGGGCAGGTAGCACAGATACGCAGTATTTT.

This sequence joins TRBV2 and TRBJ2-1; TRBD2 matches at 7 bases. This CDR3 has 15 residues. Per germline, CDR1 SNHLY and CDR2 FYNNEI. V dropped 2 bases and J dropped 7; count of bases not matched to a gene: 8. For the CDR3, the DNA is TGTGCCAGCAGTGAAAGAGCGGGGATGGGGAATGAGCAGTTCTTC. It codes for CASSERAGMGNEQFF.

The chain has TRBV19 and TRBJ2-5; 7 nucleotides agree with TRBD1. Trimming at V came to 5 bases and at J to 4 bases, leaving 7 bases not matched to a gene. Germline V gives CDR1 LNHDA, CDR2 SQIVND (reference sequence). The CDR3 covers 14 residues. CDR3 in amino acids: CASSPGTVGETQYF. The CDR3 region has the DNA TGTGCCAGTAGTCCCGGGACAGTGGGAGAGACCCAGTACTTC.

This clone was seen a handful of times. The rearrangement links TRBV2 to TRBJ2-1, with TRBD1 matching over 7 bases. With V trimmed by 6 bases and J by 0 bases, 5 bases remained unmatched. The CDR3 contains 15 residues. CDR1 SNHLY and CDR2 FYNNEI come from the germline V gene. This CDR3 is CASRKTGFSYNEQFF. The CDR3 nucleotides read TGTGCCAGCAGAAAGACAGGGTTCTCCTACAATGAGCAGTTCTTC.

The rearrangement links TRBV3-1 (or the pseudogene TRBV3-2) to TRBJ2-7; 7 bases match TRBD1. CDR3 length: 13 amino acids. V lost 2 bases and J lost 4; bases outside the gene matches: 2. Germline V gives CDR1 LGHDT, CDR2 YNNKEL (reference sequence). The CDR3 nucleotides are TGTGCCAGCAGCCAAAACAGGGGATACGAGCAGTACTTC. Protein: CASSQNRGYEQYF.

The chain employs TRBV6-5 and TRBJ2-5; a possible D gene is TRBD2 (5 bases). The CDR3 spans 11 residues. CDR1 and CDR2 from the germline V gene are MNHEY and SVGAGI. Trimming removed 10 bases from V and 5 bases from J, with 11 bases in between. CDR3 DNA sequence: TGTGCCACCGGAGGCGGTGAGACCCAGTACTTC. It codes for CATGGGETQYF.

The V call is TRBV18, the J call TRBJ2-7, with D perhaps matching TRBD2 (6 bases). The CDR3 extends over 13 amino acids. CDR1 and CDR2 (germline): KGHSH, LQKENI. V lost 3 bases and J 3 bases, leaving 9 bases between the germline ends. CDR3 coding DNA: TGTGCCAGCTCACCGGGGACTCACTACGAGCAGTACTTC. The encoded protein is CASSPGTHYEQYF.

This chain connects TRBV18 to TRBJ1-1, with a tentative D call TRBD1 (6 bases). This CDR3 has 14 residues. Germline V gene data show CDR1 as KGHSH and CDR2 as LQKENI. Trimming cost V 5 bases and J 3 bases, with 13 bases left between them. As DNA, the CDR3 is TGTGCCAGCTCAGGGCGAGGGGGGGACACTGAAGCTTTCTTT. As protein: CASSGRGGDTEAFF.

This clone has just a few counts. The rearrangement joins TRBV3-1 (or the pseudogene TRBV3-2) to TRBJ2-3; 7 nucleotides match TRBD2. Germline CDR1 LGHDT, CDR2 YNNKEL (reference sequence). The junction had 4 bases not matched to a gene; V was cut back by 0 bases and J by 10 bases. The CDR3 loop spans 13 amino acids. DNA of the CDR3: TGTGCCAGCAGCCAAGAAGAGGGACTATCGCAGTATTTT. It codes for CASSQEEGLSQYF.

The J gene is TRBJ1-2, the V gene TRBV4-2, with D possibly TRBD1 on 5 matching bases. This CDR3 is 14 amino acids long. Germline V gene lookup returns CDR1 LGHNA and CDR2 YNFKEQ. V lost 7 bases and J lost 2, with 14 bases in between. CDR3 sequence (DNA): TGTGCCAGCACTGCGGGACGGTCAAACTATGGCTACACCTTC. It is translated as CASTAGRSNYGYTF.

This chain connects TRBV9 to TRBJ1-1, with 10 positions matching TRBD1. With V trimmed by 4 bases and J by 10 bases, 4 bases remained unmatched. Germline values: CDR1 SGDLS, CDR2 YYNGEE. This CDR3 is built from 12 residues. The DNA of the CDR3 is TGTGCCAGCAGCTCAGACAGGGGGCGAGCTTTCTTT. Protein: CASSSDRGRAFF. Variable domain in full (rest from reference TRBV9 and TRBJ1-1): DSGVTQTPKHLITATGQRVTLRCSPRSGDLSVYWYQQSLDQGLQFLIQYYNGEERAKGNILERFSAQQFPDLHSELNLSSLELGDSALYFCASSSDRGRAFFGQGTRLTVV.

As concerns this clone: Other DNA sequences in this sample translate to the same CDR3. The chain links TRBV6-5 to TRBJ1-5; 7 bases agree with TRBD1. Germline values: CDR1 MNHEY, CDR2 SVGAGI. J was trimmed by 4 bases and V by 2 bases; bases with no gene match: 2. The CDR3 sequence is 14 residues long. The CDR3 bases are TGTGCCAGCAGTTACAGACAGGGTAATCAGCCCCAGCATTTT. Its protein product is CASSYRQGNQPQHF.

The chain combines TRBV9 with TRBJ2-5; 7 bases fit TRBD1. CDR1 and CDR2 from the germline V gene are SGDLS and YYNGEE. With V trimmed by 3 bases and J by 2 bases, 10 bases remained unmatched. The CDR3 length is 16 residues. CDR3 region: CASSAGQTLGQETQYF. CDR3 nucleotides: TGTGCCAGCAGCGCGGGACAGACTTTGGGGCAAGAGACCCAGTACTTC.

This clone has just one count. V is TRBV7-2 and J is TRBJ2-3; TRBD2 matches 8 bases. CDR3 length equals 16 residues. The J segment lost 5 bases and the V segment lost 4 bases, leaving 11 bases of the junction unmatched. Germline loops: CDR1 SGHTA, CDR2 FQGNSA. In nucleotides, the CDR3 is TGTGCCAGCAGCTGGGCGGGACTAGGGTCCGGAGATACGCAGTATTTT. This codes for CASSWAGLGSGDTQYF.